Below are 31 T cell receptor beta chains sequenced from a single sample in a study of cytomegalovirus exposure and HLA in healthy donors. Use of 60 Vbeta and 13 Jbeta primers characterized the PCR. Sequenced by immunoSEQ multiplex PCR; TCRdb stores in-frame clones only, minus some. The sample comprises tens of thousands of clones, approximately 74% of which are singletons, and 6.2% rests with the top ten. The source material was PBMCs. The receptors stem from a woman in her forties or fifties in good health and CMV-seropositive.

By share of the sample, this clone is medium-sized. The gene calls are TRBV6-1 and TRBJ2-1; 7 bases fit TRBD2. Trimming at V came to 2 bases and at J to 2 bases, leaving 6 bases not matched to a gene. Germline assignment: CDR1 MNHNS and CDR2 SASEGT. The CDR3 runs to 16 residues. The CDR3: CASSEWLADAYNEQFF. The CDR3 DNA is TGTGCCAGCAGTGAATGGCTAGCGGATGCCTACAATGAGCAGTTCTTC.

The CDR3 protein is CASSYGDRGNTEAFF. The CDR3 region has the DNA TGTGCCAGCAGTTACGGTGACCGGGGGAACACTGAAGCTTTCTTT. The V gene is TRBV6-6, the J gene TRBJ1-1; no clear D gene. The length of the CDR3 is 15 residues. The germline gives CDR1 MNHNY, CDR2 SVGAGI (reference sequence). Deletions cut 2 bases from V and 1 base from J, with 11 bases between.

A remark on this clone: The junction departs from germline at one end; a sequencing error may be responsible. This chain uses TRBV7-9 with TRBJ1-5, with 11 bases lining up with TRBD1. Germline V lookup: CDR1 SEHNR, CDR2 FQNEAQ (reference sequence). The CDR3 length is 16 residues. The chain's CDR3 is CAGSSGTGGPNQPQHF. In DNA form, the CDR3 reads TGTGCCGGCAGCTCTGGGACAGGGGGACCCAATCAGCCCCAGCATTTT.

The genes are TRBV7-8 and TRBJ2-3; possibly TRBD1 for D (6 bases). The V gene's germline CDR1 is SGHVS and CDR2 FQNEAQ. Trimming took off 5 bases at V and 1 base at J, with 10 bases between the two ends. The CDR3 is 14 amino acids. The CDR3 loop is CASSPNRGTDTQYF. In DNA form, the CDR3 reads TGTGCCAGCAGCCCCAACAGGGGCACAGATACGCAGTATTTT.

The CDR3 region has the DNA TGCAGCGTTGAAACGCTAAACGAGCAGTACTTC. Amino acid sequence: CSVETLNEQYF. The rearrangement uses TRBV29-1 and TRBJ2-7, with no clear D. Trimming took 2 bases from V and 5 from J, leaving 7 bases between them. Germline V gene lookup returns CDR1 SQVTM and CDR2 ANQGSEA. This CDR3 has 11 residues.

Here the CDR3 reads CAWGGAGVMDEQYF. The CDR3 DNA reads TGTGCCTGGGGGGGGGCGGGAGTGATGGACGAGCAGTACTTC. J is TRBJ2-7 and V is TRBV30; D is possibly TRBD2 (7 bases). V was pared by 5 bases and J by 5 bases, with 19 bases between. Germline loops: CDR1 GTSNPN, CDR2 SVGIG (reference sequence). This CDR3 has 14 residues.

The rearrangement links TRBV5-6 to TRBJ1-5, with D possibly matching TRBD1 (5 bases). Per the germline V gene, CDR1 is SGHDT and CDR2 is YYEEEE. V was pared by 2 bases and J by 6 bases, with 15 bases between. The CDR3 is 15 amino acids. In DNA form, the CDR3 reads TGTGCCAGCAGCTTTGGGACGGGGGTACGTCAGCCCCAGCATTTT. This gives the protein CASSFGTGVRQPQHF.

This rearrangement joins TRBV6-5 to TRBJ2-7; tentatively, D is TRBD2 (6 bases). Per the germline V gene, CDR1 is MNHEY and CDR2 is SVGAGI. V was shortened by 0 bases and J by 5 bases, with 11 bases between the two germline ends. The CDR3 totals 14 residues. CDR3 amino acids: CASSYSVPGDEQYF. CDR3 coding DNA: TGTGCCAGCAGTTACTCGGTGCCGGGGGACGAGCAGTACTTC.

This chain joins TRBV10-3 and TRBJ2-7; 11 bases agree with TRBD2. This CDR3 has 15 residues. Germline V CDR1 and CDR2: ENHRY, SYGVKD. After removal of 6 bases from V and 2 bases from J, the junction contained 6 bases not matched to a gene. In DNA form, the CDR3 reads TGTGCCATCAGAGAGGCTAGCGGGGGGCCCTACGAGCAGTACTTC. It yields the protein CAIREASGGPYEQYF.

The chain combines TRBV5-1 with TRBJ2-3, with 8 bases that match TRBD2. Germline V gene lookup returns CDR1 SGHRS and CDR2 YFSETQ. The V gene end was trimmed by 0 bases and the J gene end by 5 bases; junction bases not matched to a gene: 5. The CDR3 has 15 amino acids. The CDR3, as DNA: TGCGCCAGCAGCTTGGGCGGGGGGCGCGTAGATACGCAGTATTTT. This translates into CASSLGGGRVDTQYF. Filled out from reference TRBV5-1 and TRBJ2-3, the complete variable domain reads KAGVTQTPRYLIKTRGQQVTLSCSPISGHRSVSWYQQTPGQGLQFLFEYFSETQRNKGNFPGRFSGRQFSNSRSEMNVSTLELGDSALYLCASSLGGGRVDTQYFGPGTRLTVL.

This chain links TRBV7-9 with TRBJ2-1, with D unclear. This CDR3 is built from 16 residues. The V end lost 2 bases, the J end lost 1 base, and 12 bases lay between the germline ends. Germline values: CDR1 SEHNR, CDR2 FQNEAQ (reference sequence). The CDR3 is CASSLSQTVSYNEQFF. CDR3 bases: TGTGCCAGCAGCTTATCACAAACAGTTTCCTACAATGAGCAGTTCTTC.

The rearrangement links TRBV9 to TRBJ2-1; tentative D call: TRBD1 (5 bases). Germline assignment: CDR1 SGDLS and CDR2 YYNGEE. V lost 0 bases to trimming and J lost 0 bases, with 7 bases between them. The CDR3 is made up of 15 amino acids. The CDR3 is CASSVVDSSYNEQFF. In DNA form, the CDR3 reads TGTGCCAGCAGCGTAGTAGACAGCTCCTACAATGAGCAGTTCTTC.

The V gene is TRBV19, the J gene TRBJ1-5, with D tentatively TRBD1 (6 bases). Germline CDR1 reads LNHDA; CDR2 reads SQIVND (reference sequence). The CDR3 has 15 residues. V dropped 2 bases and J dropped 3 bases, with 11 bases sitting between them. The CDR3 DNA is TGTGCCAGTAGTATACCCGGGGGGGCCAATCAGCCCCAGCATTTT. Translated: CASSIPGGANQPQHF.

The chain links TRBV7-9 to TRBJ2-5; D is ambiguous. Trimming left V 2 bases short and J 5 bases short, with 9 bases between. The CDR3 is 13 amino acids. The germline V gene has CDR1 SEHNR and CDR2 FQNEAQ (reference sequence). The CDR3 region has the DNA TGTGCCAGCAGCTTACTCCCCTTGGAGACCCAGTACTTC. Its translation is CASSLLPLETQYF.

This clone was picked up a small number of times. The chain links TRBV19 to TRBJ2-4; 11 bases align to TRBD2. Trimming took 8 bases from V and 4 from J; bases not matched to a gene: 10. Looked up from germline, CDR1 is LNHDA and CDR2 is SQIVND (reference sequence). This CDR3 spans 16 amino acids. CDR3 residues: CASETTSGVPKNIQYF. The CDR3, as DNA: TGTGCCAGTGAGACGACTAGCGGGGTCCCAAAAAACATTCAGTACTTC.

The chain is built from TRBV27 and TRBJ1-4; no clear D gene. The V end lost 5 bases, the J end lost 0 bases, and 4 bases lay between the germline ends. Germline CDR1 reads MNHEY; CDR2 reads SMNVEV (reference sequence). The CDR3 length is 13 residues. CDR3 sequence (DNA): TGTGCCAGCAGTCGAGCAACTAATGAAAAACTGTTTTTT. Amino acids: CASSRATNEKLFF. The variable domain in full, completed from reference TRBV27 and TRBJ1-4, reads EAQVTQNPRYLITVTGKKLTVTCSQNMNHEYMSWYRQDPGLGLRQIYYSMNVEVTDKGDVPEGYKVSRKEKRNFPLILESPSPNQTSLYFCASSRATNEKLFFGSGTQLSVL.

The count of this clone is one. The chain joins TRBV5-1 to TRBJ2-1; perhaps TRBD2 as D (6 bases). Trimming left V 0 bases short and J 2 bases short, with 9 bases between. The CDR3 contains 15 residues. CDR1 is SGHRS, CDR2 YFSETQ, per germline. The CDR3 DNA follows: TGCGCCAGCAGCTTGGGCGGGAACACCTACAATGAGCAGTTCTTC. Protein: CASSLGGNTYNEQFF. The complete variable domain, with remaining parts taken from reference TRBV5-1 and TRBJ2-1, reads KAGVTQTPRYLIKTRGQQVTLSCSPISGHRSVSWYQQTPGQGLQFLFEYFSETQRNKGNFPGRFSGRQFSNSRSEMNVSTLELGDSALYLCASSLGGNTYNEQFFGPGTRLTVL.

This clone showed up just a few times. The CDR3 DNA follows: TGTGCCAGCAGCCAAGATGGGGGGACTAGCGGGATAGTCGGGGAGCTGTTTTTT. Its translation is CASSQDGGTSGIVGELFF. V usage is TRBV4-2 and J usage is TRBJ2-2; 13 bases agree with TRBD2. Germline loops: CDR1 LGHNA, CDR2 YNFKEQ. The CDR3 totals 18 residues. Trimming took 0 bases from V and 7 from J; bases not matched to a gene: 8.

CDR3: CASSSTIQEGYGYTF. Written as DNA, the CDR3 is TGTGCCAGCAGCAGCACAATACAGGAGGGATATGGCTACACCTTC. This chain joins TRBV5-6 and TRBJ1-2; tentative D call: TRBD1 (5 bases). Trimming cost V 4 bases and J 5 bases, with 18 bases left between them. Germline lookup yields CDR1 SGHDT and CDR2 YYEEEE. The CDR3 consists of 15 residues.

There are a few counts of this clone. V gene TRBV19 combines with J gene TRBJ2-7; 10 nucleotides match TRBD2. CDR3 length equals 17 residues. CDR1 is LNHDA, CDR2 SQIVND, per germline (reference sequence). The ends lost 3 bases at V and 5 bases at J; junction bases unmatched: 13. The CDR3 reads CASSMGGSSGRINEQYF. CDR3 coding DNA: TGTGCCAGTAGTATGGGAGGTAGTAGCGGGAGGATCAACGAGCAGTACTTC.

This clone occurred once. The chain is built from TRBV6-4 and TRBJ2-3; TRBD2 is a possible D gene (7 bases). This CDR3 region has 16 residues. Germline-derived CDR1 and CDR2 are MRHNA and SNTAGT. Trimming shortened V by 2 bases and J by 4 bases, and 16 bases separated the two germline ends. The CDR3 loop is CASSDTEGGGADTQYF. As DNA, the CDR3 is TGTGCCAGCAGTGACACCGAGGGAGGGGGAGCAGATACGCAGTATTTT.

With respect to this clone: A read error may produce the germline difference seen at one junction end. The V call is TRBV27, the J call TRBJ2-2, with a tentative D call TRBD1 (6 bases). This CDR3 region has 13 residues. Germline CDR1 reads MNHEY; CDR2 reads SMNVEV (reference sequence). CDR3 nucleotide sequence: TGTGCCAGCAGTATATCAGGGGACGGGGAGCTGTTTTTT. Translating gives CASSISGDGELFF.

The genes are TRBV5-1 and TRBJ2-5; D possibly corresponds to TRBD1 (6 bases). The length of the CDR3 is 15 residues. With 3 bases removed from V and 2 bases from J, the gap between germline ends came to 14 bases. Germline loops: CDR1 SGHRS, CDR2 YFSETQ. In nucleotides, the CDR3 is TGCGCCAGCAGCTCATTACCGGGACAACAAGAGACCCAGTACTTC. Its translation is CASSSLPGQQETQYF.

This clone was counted a few times. The chain employs TRBV10-3 and TRBJ2-1; D may be TRBD2 (5 bases). The ends were cut back, 0 bases at V and 10 bases at J, with 16 bases in the middle. The CDR3 consists of 15 residues. Looked up from germline, CDR1 is ENHRY and CDR2 is SYGVKD. CDR3 sequence: CAISESRTGMLEQFF. CDR3 DNA sequence: TGTGCCATCAGTGAGTCCCGGACGGGGATGCTCGAGCAGTTCTTC.

This chain uses TRBV2 with TRBJ1-1, with TRBD1 identical over 8 bases. V gave up 7 bases and J gave up 11 bases; unmatched junction bases: 9. Germline CDR1 is SNHLY and CDR2 is FYNNEI. The CDR3 loop spans 12 amino acids. Here the CDR3 reads CASTGQGAVAFF. CDR3 sequence (DNA): TGTGCCAGCACGGGGCAGGGGGCGGTGGCTTTCTTT.

This sequence joins TRBV5-6 and TRBJ1-2, with 8 bases matching TRBD1. V lost 2 bases, J lost 4 bases, and 7 bases stayed unmatched. The germline gives CDR1 SGHDT, CDR2 YYEEEE. The CDR3 is 15 amino acids. The CDR3 DNA is TGTGCCAGCAGCTTCGCGACAGGGGCGGTCTATGGCTACACCTTC. Protein: CASSFATGAVYGYTF.

The chain links TRBV19 to TRBJ2-7; 8 bases map to TRBD2. Looked up from germline, CDR1 is LNHDA and CDR2 is SQIVND (reference sequence). Germline trimming cut 5 bases from V and 2 bases from J; bases unmatched to any gene: 5. The CDR3 runs to 14 residues. CDR3 protein: CASSPTGGTYEQYF. The CDR3 region has the DNA TGTGCCAGTAGTCCCACGGGAGGGACCTACGAGCAGTACTTC.

The gene calls are TRBV7-9 and TRBJ2-7, with a tentative D call TRBD1 (5 bases). In germline, CDR1 is SEHNR, CDR2 FQNEAQ (reference sequence). Trimming took 5 bases from V and 6 from J, leaving 17 bases between them. This CDR3 contains 14 residues. CDR3 bases: TGTGCCAGCAGCCCTACGGAAGGGGCAGGCGAGCAGTACTTC. This gives the protein CASSPTEGAGEQYF. Looking up the rest from reference TRBV7-9 and TRBJ2-7 gives the full variable domain: DTGVSQNPRHKITKRGQNVTFRCDPISEHNRLYWYRQTLGQGPEFLTYFQNEAQLEKSRLLSDRFSAERPKGSFSTLEIQRTEQGDSAMYLCASSPTEGAGEQYFGPGTRLTVT.

The genes are TRBV10-3 and TRBJ1-5; perhaps TRBD1 as D (5 bases). Trimming took 3 bases from V and 2 from J, leaving 20 bases between them. The CDR3 consists of 18 residues. Germline assignment: CDR1 ENHRY and CDR2 SYGVKD. The DNA for the CDR3 is TGTGCCATCAGTGACCCCGACAGAAGGAGTGTGCGCAATCAGCCCCAGCATTTT. It encodes CAISDPDRRSVRNQPQHF.

The gene calls are TRBV25-1 and TRBJ2-1; 8 bases fit TRBD2. There are 18 residues in the CDR3. CDR1 and CDR2 (germline): MGHDK, SYGVNS. With V trimmed by 1 base and J by 3 bases, 11 bases remained unmatched. The CDR3 DNA is TGTGCCAGCAGTGAATCCCGGGTGGCGGGGGGCCTCTACAATGAGCAGTTCTTC. Its protein product is CASSESRVAGGLYNEQFF.

V is TRBV30 and J is TRBJ2-7, with 12 bases that match TRBD2. The J segment lost 4 bases and the V segment lost 4 bases, leaving 17 bases of the junction unmatched. The CDR3 runs 18 residues. Looked up from germline, CDR1 is GTSNPN and CDR2 is SVGIG (reference sequence). The CDR3 spells CAWTRPPLPSGRGYEQYF. The CDR3 DNA is TGTGCCTGGACCCGTCCGCCCTTGCCTAGCGGGAGGGGTTACGAGCAGTACTTC.